The T cell receptor (beta chain) described here comes from a study of blood T cell repertoires in COVID-19. Study overall: From the United States, Italy and Spain came samples of acute and convalescent COVID-19. Sample material is recorded as cDNA or gDNA derived from T cells, B-cell-depleted T cells, or PBMCs.

Trimming took 4 bases from V and 7 from J; bases not matched to a gene: 7. The CDR3 loop spans 15 amino acids. Germline-derived CDR1 and CDR2 are SGHAT and FQNNGV. Study processing details: Counts of nucleated cells, estimated from reference gene primer amplification, were obtained. The assay was immunoSEQ multiplex PCR, and TCRdb's table has in-frame clones only and misses some. Clone size and the V and J calls come from that table; the DNA yielded D and trimming. The sample consists of 380,000 or so clones, approximately 80% of them appearing once. This clone has a handful of counts. The TCR sequence derives from a human donor with acute or convalescent COVID-19. The donor label of this sample is uncertain. Sample: peripheral blood. The V call is TRBV11-2, the J call TRBJ2-1; 10 nucleotides align to TRBD2. In DNA, the CDR3 is TGTGCCAGCAGCTCGCGAGCGGGGGGGCTAAATGAGCAGTTCTTC. It is translated as CASSSRAGGLNEQFF.